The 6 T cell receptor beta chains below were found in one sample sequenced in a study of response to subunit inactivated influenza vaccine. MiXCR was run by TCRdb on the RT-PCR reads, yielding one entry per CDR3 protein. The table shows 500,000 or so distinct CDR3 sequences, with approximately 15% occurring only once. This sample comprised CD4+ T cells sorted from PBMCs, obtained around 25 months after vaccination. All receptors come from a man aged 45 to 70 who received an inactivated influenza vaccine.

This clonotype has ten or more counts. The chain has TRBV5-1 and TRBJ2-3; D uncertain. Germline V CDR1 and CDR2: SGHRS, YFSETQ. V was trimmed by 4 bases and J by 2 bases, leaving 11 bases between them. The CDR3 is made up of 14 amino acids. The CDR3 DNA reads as TGCGCCAGCAGCCCCGGCGGCCCCACAGATACGCAGTATTTT. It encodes CASSPGGPTDTQYF.

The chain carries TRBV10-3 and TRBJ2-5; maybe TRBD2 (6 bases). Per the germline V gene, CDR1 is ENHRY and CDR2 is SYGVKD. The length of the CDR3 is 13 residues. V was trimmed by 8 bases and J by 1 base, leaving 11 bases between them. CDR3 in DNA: TGTGCCATCGGCCCTAGCGCCCAAGAGACCCAGTACTTC. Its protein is CAIGPSAQETQYF.

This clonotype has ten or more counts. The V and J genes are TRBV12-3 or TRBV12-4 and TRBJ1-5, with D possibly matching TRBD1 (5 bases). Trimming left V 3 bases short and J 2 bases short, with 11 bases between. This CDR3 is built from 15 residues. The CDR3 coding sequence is TGTGCCAGCAGTTTGGGAGGGGCGGGCAATCAGCCCCAGCATTTT. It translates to CASSLGGAGNQPQHF.

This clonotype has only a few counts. The CDR3 spells CASLAGTPGNEQFF. For the CDR3, the DNA is TGTGCCAGCCTAGCCGGGACACCAGGGAATGAGCAGTTCTTC. V is TRBV7-9 and J is TRBJ2-1; D might be TRBD1 (6 bases). The CDR3 runs to 14 residues. Trimming left V 8 bases short and J 7 bases short, with 18 bases between. Germline values: CDR1 SEHNR, CDR2 FQNEAQ (reference sequence).

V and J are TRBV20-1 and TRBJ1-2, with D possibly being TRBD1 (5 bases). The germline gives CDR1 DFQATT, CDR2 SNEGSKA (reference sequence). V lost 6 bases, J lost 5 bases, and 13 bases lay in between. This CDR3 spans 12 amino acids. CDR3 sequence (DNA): TGCAGTGCAGTTCAGACAGCGTATGGCTACACCTTC. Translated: CSAVQTAYGYTF.

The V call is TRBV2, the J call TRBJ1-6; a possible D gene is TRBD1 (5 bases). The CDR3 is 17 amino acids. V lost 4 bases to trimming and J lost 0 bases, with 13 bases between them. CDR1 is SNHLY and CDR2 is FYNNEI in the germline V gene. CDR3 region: CASSGRDFGSYNSPLHF. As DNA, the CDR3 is TGTGCCAGCAGTGGGAGGGACTTCGGCTCCTATAATTCACCCCTCCACTTT.